The present TCR beta chain was sequenced within a study of cytomegalovirus exposure and HLA in healthy donors. Overall study: Ancestry clustering placed around 80% of 300 to 400 genotyped donors in the Caucasian-associated cluster.

The primer mix had 60 Vbeta and 13 Jbeta primers. Clones were sequenced by immunoSEQ multiplex PCR, and TCRdb holds only the in-frame ones, with some missing. The repertoire holds some 120,000 clones, with around three quarters as singletons. V was clipped by 2 bases and J by 0 bases, with 14 bases between them. This CDR3 region has 18 residues. Germline-derived CDR1 and CDR2 are SGHTA and FQGTGA. All donors participated as healthy donors of bone marrow. Study results and caveats: Despite most TCR sequences being rare, some public TCRs occurred in many donors. Under in vitro conditions, three CMV-associated chains were confirmed as specific for CMV antigens.

To note about this clone: Its antigen is not identified.

The sequence was collected from a man aged 18 to 29 in good health and CMV-seronegative. The sequenced material came from PBMCs. The chain carries TRBV7-3 and TRBJ2-6; D is possibly TRBD1 (5 bases). CDR3 protein: CASSLVWGSISGANVLTF. The CDR3, as DNA: TGTGCCAGCAGCTTAGTTTGGGGCTCCATCTCTGGGGCCAACGTCCTGACTTTC.